A single T cell receptor (beta chain) is shown here with its context. This CDR3 is built from 12 residues. Trimming removed 5 bases at V and 3 bases at J, with 6 bases between. The germline V gene encodes CDR1 SGHAT and CDR2 FQNNGV. The sample is drawn from a study of cytomegalovirus exposure and HLA in healthy donors. PCR primers comprised 60 Vbeta and 13 Jbeta primers. Sequenced by immunoSEQ multiplex PCR; TCRdb stores in-frame clones only, minus some. The sample holds roughly 99,000 clones, about 80% seen once. The J gene is TRBJ2-3, the V gene TRBV11-2; D ambiguous. Specimen: PBMCs. The clonotype originates from a male donor in good health and CMV-seropositive. The CDR3 sequence: CASSAQTDTQYF. The DNA of the CDR3 is TGTGCCAGCAGCGCCCAGACAGATACGCAGTATTTT.